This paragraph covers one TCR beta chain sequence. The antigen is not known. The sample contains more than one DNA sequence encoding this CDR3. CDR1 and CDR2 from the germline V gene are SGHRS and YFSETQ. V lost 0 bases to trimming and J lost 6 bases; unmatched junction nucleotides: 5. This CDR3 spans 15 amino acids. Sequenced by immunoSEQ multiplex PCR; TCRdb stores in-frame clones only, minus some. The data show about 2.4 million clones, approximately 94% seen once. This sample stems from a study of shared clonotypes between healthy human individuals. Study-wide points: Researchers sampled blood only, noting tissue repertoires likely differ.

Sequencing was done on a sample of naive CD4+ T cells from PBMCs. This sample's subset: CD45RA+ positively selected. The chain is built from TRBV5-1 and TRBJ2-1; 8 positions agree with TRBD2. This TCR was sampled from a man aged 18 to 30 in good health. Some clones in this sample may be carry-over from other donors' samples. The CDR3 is CASSLVGLAGNEQFF. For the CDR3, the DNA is TGCGCCAGCAGCTTGGTTGGCCTAGCGGGCAATGAGCAGTTCTTC.